Below, 5 T cell receptor beta chains from the same sample are listed, as sequenced in a study of radiotherapy plus CTLA-4 blockade in lung cancer. Assay used: immunoSEQ multiplex PCR; TCRdb lists only in-frame clones, some missing. The data show 20,000 to 30,000 clones, with roughly 79% seen just once and approximately 25% held by the top ten. Specimen: peripheral blood, collected from a patient treated with radiotherapy plus ipilimumab. All receptors derive from a human donor with non-small cell lung cancer that progressed on radiotherapy plus ipilimumab.

This clone came up a few times. The chain joins TRBV6-6 to TRBJ2-7; D might be TRBD2 (6 bases). The CDR3 totals 11 residues. The ends were cut back, 7 bases at V and 6 bases at J, with 10 bases in the middle. CDR1 is MNHNY and CDR2 is SVGAGI in the germline V gene (reference sequence). CDR3 protein: CASTWGGEQYF. CDR3 nucleotides: TGTGCCAGCACGTGGGGAGGCGAGCAGTACTTC.

This rearrangement joins TRBV7-6 to TRBJ2-7; TRBD2 matches 7 bases. The CDR3 runs to 14 residues. CDR1 SGHVS and CDR2 FNYEAQ come from the germline V gene. Unmatched junction bases numbered 7, after V lost 2 bases and J lost 6 bases. The CDR3, as DNA: TGTGCCAGCAGCTTACAACTAGCGAGGGGCGAGCAGTACTTC. This sequence encodes CASSLQLARGEQYF.

CDR3 protein: CASSLVRGRGLSDNEQFF. CDR3 nucleotides: TGTGCCAGCAGTTTAGTCCGGGGGAGGGGTCTGAGCGACAATGAGCAGTTCTTC. The genes are TRBV27 and TRBJ2-1; TRBD2 matches 7 bases. CDR1 and CDR2 (germline): MNHEY, SMNVEV (reference sequence). J lost 5 bases, V lost 2 bases, and 15 bases had no gene match. The CDR3 runs to 18 residues.

This clone has a single count. The chain joins TRBV19 to TRBJ1-5; 7 bases fit TRBD1. This CDR3 region has 16 residues. V gave up 7 bases and J gave up 5 bases; unmatched junction bases: 14. In germline, CDR1 is LNHDA, CDR2 SQIVND (reference sequence). As DNA, the CDR3 is TGTGCCAGTACCTCCCGGTGGGACAGAGAATATCAGCCCCAGCATTTT. Residues: CASTSRWDREYQPQHF.

J is TRBJ1-5 and V is TRBV19; maybe TRBD1 (5 bases). Trimming stripped 4 bases from V and 9 bases from J, with 28 bases between. The CDR3 sequence is 18 residues long. The germline V gene has CDR1 LNHDA and CDR2 SQIVND (reference sequence). DNA for the CDR3: TGTGCCAGTAGTAGGGGGTCGTCCGGGACGGCAAATGGACGGCCCCAGCATTTT. This encodes CASSRGSSGTANGRPQHF.